This T cell receptor (beta chain) was captured by sequencing in a study of blood T cell repertoires in COVID-19. Study background: Italy, Spain and the United States were the sources of the convalescent and acute COVID-19 samples.

How the authors handled the data: The authors estimated nucleated cell counts from reference gene primer amplification. Measured with immunoSEQ multiplex PCR; TCRdb has only the in-frame clones, and not every one. V and J calls and clone size are copied from that table; D and trimming were computed from the DNA. Of around 150,000 clones listed, 75% to 90% are singletons. Trimming removed 6 bases at V and 4 bases at J, with 13 bases between. The CDR3 is made up of 14 amino acids. Per germline, CDR1 SGHNT and CDR2 YENEEA. Sequenced input: peripheral blood. The chain recombines TRBV11-3 with TRBJ2-1, with D maybe TRBD2 (7 bases). The TCR sequence derives from a man aged 45-65 years with active COVID-19. The CDR3 region is CASSAGAVYNEQFF. As DNA, the CDR3 is TGTGCCAGCAGTGCGGGGGCCGTATACAATGAGCAGTTCTTC.